Included here is one T cell receptor beta chain sequence, with context. This CDR3 is also generated by other DNA sequences in the sample. Trimming cost V 0 bases and J 7 bases, with 7 bases left between them. The CDR3 consists of 14 residues. In germline, CDR1 is LGHDT, CDR2 YNNKEL (reference sequence). This entry belongs to a study of blood T cell repertoires in COVID-19. TCRdb keeps only in-frame clones here, not all; method: immunoSEQ multiplex PCR. The table lists about 310,000 clones, 80% to 90% of them singletons. Sequenced input: PBMCs or T cells enriched from blood (not recorded which). J is TRBJ1-6 and V is TRBV3-1 (or the pseudogene TRBV3-2); D gene unclear. The sequence was obtained from a man aged 25-45 years who had recovered from COVID-19. The CDR3 reads CASSQDSRNSPLHF. In nucleotides, the CDR3 is TGTGCCAGCAGCCAAGACTCCCGGAATTCACCCCTCCACTTT.